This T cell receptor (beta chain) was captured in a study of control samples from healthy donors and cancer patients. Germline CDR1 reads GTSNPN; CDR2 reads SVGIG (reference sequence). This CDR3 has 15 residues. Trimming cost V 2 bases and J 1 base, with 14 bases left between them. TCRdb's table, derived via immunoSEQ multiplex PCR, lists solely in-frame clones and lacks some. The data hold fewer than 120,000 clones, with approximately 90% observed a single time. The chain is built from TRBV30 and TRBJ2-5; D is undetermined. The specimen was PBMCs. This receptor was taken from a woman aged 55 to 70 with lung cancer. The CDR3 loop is CAWSSRRSSQETQYF. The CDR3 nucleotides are TGTGCCTGGAGTTCACGGCGGAGTTCCCAAGAGACCCAGTACTTC.